This T cell receptor (beta chain) derives from a study of blood T cell repertoires in COVID-19. Libraries were prepared by immunoSEQ multiplex PCR; TCRdb keeps only in-frame clonotypes and omits some of them. The table shows about 520,000 clones, with over 75% occurring only once. Trimming cost V 3 bases and J 6 bases, with 12 bases left between them. The CDR3 sequence is 12 residues long. Per germline, CDR1 GTSNPN and CDR2 SVGIG (reference sequence). This clone is a singleton in its sample. Sequences were obtained from peripheral blood. V and J are TRBV30 and TRBJ2-7; D possibly corresponds to TRBD2 (6 bases). The source is a human donor in a cohort sampled during active COVID-19. Here the CDR3 DNA reads TGTGCCTGGAGATCGGAGGGTACCGAGCAGTACTTC. Its protein is CAWRSEGTEQYF.